Listed below are T cell receptor beta chains from one sample, sequenced in a study of T-cell memory formation after mild COVID-19. Via MiXCR, TCRdb re-called the 5' RACE reads, giving one row per CDR3 protein. The table has a few hundred thousand distinct CDR3 sequences, approximately 14% seen once. The sample consisted of PBMCs or a T cell subset sorted from them (not recorded which). The receptors were gathered from a man between 18 and 29 years old who had mild COVID-19 (a few samples of this study predate the infection). Cell type and time point are not known. Each CDR3 is given with its conserved first and last residue. The order of the fields is V gene, J gene, D gene, clone size, CDR3 protein, CDR3 DNA. The D gene is left open where the match is weak. The size of a clone is reported for some rows only, either as once, few or many, or as a class for expanded clones.

V: TRBV3-1
J: TRBJ2-3
D: NA
size: few
CDR3: CASSRTTVPDTQYF
DNA: TGTGCCAGCAGCCGAACGACAGTACCAGATACGCAGTATTTT

V: TRBV5-6
J: TRBJ1-2
D: NA
size: NA
CDR3: CASSPGRAGGYGYTF
DNA: TGTGCCAGCAGCCCCGGCAGGGCCGGGGGCTATGGCTACACCTTC

V: TRBV30
J: TRBJ2-1
D: NA
size: NA
CDR3: CAWSPGRGEFF
DNA: TGTGCCTGGAGTCCAGGCAGGGGGGAGTTCTTC

V: TRBV18
J: TRBJ1-2
D: NA
size: many
CDR3: CASSPNTLDGYTF
DNA: TGTGCCAGCTCTCCGAATACCCTCGATGGCTACACCTTC

V: TRBV7-2
J: TRBJ2-1
D: TRBD1
size: few
CDR3: CASSIDRGLYNEQFF
DNA: TGTGCCAGCAGCATCGACAGGGGGCTCTACAATGAGCAGTTCTTC

V: TRBV13
J: TRBJ1-5
D: NA
size: many
CDR3: CASSLGTQQPQHF
DNA: TGTGCCAGCAGCTTAGGGACTCAACAGCCCCAGCATTTT

V: TRBV12-3/TRBV12-4
J: TRBJ2-5
D: NA
size: NA
CDR3: CASSRRYQETQYF
DNA: TGTGCCAGCAGCAGAAGGTACCAAGAGACCCAGTACTTC

V: TRBV7-9
J: TRBJ1-1
D: NA
size: NA
CDR3: CASSLDQGDTEAFF
DNA: TGTGCCAGCAGCTTAGACCAGGGTGACACTGAAGCTTTCTTT

V: TRBV12-3/TRBV12-4
J: TRBJ1-2
D: NA
size: many
CDR3: CASTTHWGLPNYGYTF
DNA: TGTGCCAGCACCACGCATTGGGGCCTACCGAACTATGGCTACACCTTC

V: TRBV4-3
J: TRBJ1-2
D: NA
size: NA
CDR3: CASSQVKGHDYGYTF
DNA: TGCGCCAGCAGCCAAGTTAAAGGGCACGACTATGGCTACACCTTC

V: TRBV12-3/TRBV12-4
J: TRBJ2-3
D: NA
size: few
CDR3: CASSLAPGGGDTQYF
DNA: TGTGCCAGCAGTTTAGCGCCCGGGGGCGGAGATACGCAGTATTTT

V: TRBV9
J: TRBJ2-1
D: NA
size: few
CDR3: CASSVGSEPYNEQFF
DNA: TGTGCCAGCAGCGTAGGGTCGGAGCCCTACAATGAGCAGTTCTTC

V: TRBV4-1
J: TRBJ2-3
D: TRBD2
size: few
CDR3: CASSQDPAGGREDTQYF
DNA: TGCGCCAGCAGCCAAGATCCAGCGGGGGGCCGAGAGGATACGCAGTATTTT

V: TRBV12-3/TRBV12-4
J: TRBJ2-2
D: TRBD1
size: NA
CDR3: CASREGAAWNTGELFF
DNA: TGTGCCAGCAGAGAGGGGGCCGCCTGGAACACCGGGGAGCTGTTTTTT

V: TRBV12-3/TRBV12-4
J: TRBJ2-7
D: TRBD1
size: few
CDR3: CASRETQGALDYEQYF
DNA: TGTGCCAGCAGAGAAACACAGGGGGCCCTGGACTACGAGCAGTACTTC

V: TRBV27
J: TRBJ1-2
D: NA
size: NA
CDR3: CASSFLTELYSYGYTF
DNA: TGTGCCAGCAGTTTCCTGACAGAACTTTACTCCTATGGCTACACCTTC

V: TRBV20-1
J: TRBJ2-5
D: TRBD2
size: NA
CDR3: CSARFLTSGETQYF
DNA: TGCAGTGCTAGATTTTTGACTAGCGGAGAGACCCAGTACTTC

V: TRBV20-1
J: TRBJ2-6
D: TRBD1
size: NA
CDR3: CSARGDRASNVLTF
DNA: TGCAGTGCTAGAGGGGACAGGGCATCCAACGTCCTGACTTTC

V: TRBV11-2
J: TRBJ1-1
D: NA
size: few
CDR3: CASSLAPLGLDTEAFF
DNA: TGTGCCAGCAGCCTGGCCCCGTTAGGGTTGGACACTGAAGCTTTCTTT

V: TRBV10-3
J: TRBJ2-1
D: TRBD2
size: few
CDR3: CAIGTSGGNEQFF
DNA: TGTGCCATCGGGACTAGCGGGGGCAATGAGCAGTTCTTC

V: TRBV7-9
J: TRBJ1-6
D: NA
size: many
CDR3: CASSLDSLSSPLHF
DNA: TGTGCCAGCAGCTTGGACAGCCTGAGTTCACCCCTCCACTTT

V: TRBV5-1
J: TRBJ2-1
D: NA
size: few
CDR3: CASSARADLAEQFF
DNA: TGCGCCAGCAGCGCACGAGCTGACCTCGCGGAGCAGTTCTTC

V: TRBV18
J: TRBJ2-1
D: TRBD1
size: many
CDR3: CASSPPGQGPDEQFF
DNA: TGTGCCAGCTCACCACCCGGACAGGGTCCTGATGAGCAGTTCTTC

V: TRBV6-5
J: TRBJ1-4
D: TRBD1
size: NA
CDR3: CASTHSRGQGDEKLFF
DNA: TGTGCCAGCACCCACAGCCGAGGACAGGGGGATGAAAAACTGTTTTTT

V: TRBV6-2/TRBV6-3
J: TRBJ2-5
D: NA
size: NA
CDR3: CASSGVQETQYF
DNA: TGTGCCAGCAGTGGAGTCCAAGAGACCCAGTACTTC

V: TRBV2
J: TRBJ1-5
D: NA
size: NA
CDR3: CASSGSAWGRQPQHF
DNA: TGTGCCAGCAGTGGTTCGGCTTGGGGGCGGCAGCCCCAGCATTTT

V: TRBV7-2
J: TRBJ2-2
D: NA
size: few
CDR3: CASSFYGPNYRGGELFF
DNA: TGTGCCAGCAGCTTTTATGGTCCGAACTACCGTGGGGGGGAGCTGTTTTTT

V: TRBV4-1
J: TRBJ2-5
D: NA
size: NA
CDR3: CASSQKWHEETQYF
DNA: TGCGCCAGCAGCCAAAAGTGGCATGAAGAGACCCAGTACTTC

V: TRBV3-1
J: TRBJ2-3
D: NA
size: NA
CDR3: CASSRMALAANTQYF
DNA: TGTGCCAGCAGCCGAATGGCCTTGGCCGCTAATACGCAGTATTTT

V: TRBV4-2
J: TRBJ2-7
D: TRBD2
size: NA
CDR3: CASSQDQAAGVRQYF
DNA: TGTGCCAGCAGCCAAGATCAAGCAGCGGGGGTAAGGCAGTACTTC

V: TRBV6-2/TRBV6-3
J: TRBJ2-5
D: TRBD2
size: NA
CDR3: CASSTGTSGGQVETQYF
DNA: TGTGCCAGCAGTACCGGGACTAGCGGGGGGCAGGTGGAGACCCAGTACTTC

V: TRBV12-3/TRBV12-4
J: TRBJ1-1
D: NA
size: NA
CDR3: CASSPPGRTEAFF
DNA: TGTGCCAGCAGCCCCCCCGGGCGGACTGAAGCTTTCTTT

V: TRBV30
J: TRBJ1-6
D: TRBD1
size: few
CDR3: CARKGSGGAYNSPLHF
DNA: TGTGCCCGGAAGGGGTCAGGGGGTGCCTATAATTCACCCCTCCACTTT

V: TRBV5-1
J: TRBJ2-7
D: NA
size: few
CDR3: CASSLGGHNSYEQYF
DNA: TGCGCCAGCAGCTTGGGAGGACATAACTCCTACGAGCAGTACTTC

V: TRBV10-1
J: TRBJ2-1
D: NA
size: few
CDR3: CASSQTVEGEQFF
DNA: TGCGCCAGCAGCCAAACCGTGGAAGGCGAGCAGTTCTTC

V: TRBV12-3/TRBV12-4
J: TRBJ1-2
D: NA
size: NA
CDR3: CASTDQGSFGGYTF
DNA: TGTGCCAGCACCGACCAGGGATCCTTTGGTGGCTACACCTTC

V: TRBV5-6
J: TRBJ2-5
D: NA
size: many
CDR3: CASSLAGPKETQYF
DNA: TGTGCCAGCAGCTTGGCGGGCCCCAAAGAGACCCAGTACTTC

V: TRBV20-1
J: TRBJ2-7
D: TRBD1
size: many
CDR3: CSARDRFTYEQYF
DNA: TGCAGTGCTAGGGACAGGTTTACCTACGAGCAGTACTTC

V: TRBV27
J: TRBJ2-7
D: TRBD1
size: few
CDR3: CASSFGTGGAGQYF
DNA: TGTGCCAGCAGTTTTGGGACAGGGGGCGCGGGACAGTACTTC

V: TRBV18
J: TRBJ2-7
D: NA
size: NA
CDR3: CASSRPMVGNYEQYF
DNA: TGTGCCAGCTCACGCCCCATGGTAGGAAACTACGAGCAGTACTTC

V: TRBV15
J: TRBJ1-1
D: NA
size: NA
CDR3: CATSEPTLVPEAFF
DNA: TGTGCCACCAGCGAACCAACTTTGGTCCCTGAAGCTTTCTTT

V: TRBV5-6
J: TRBJ2-3
D: NA
size: few
CDR3: CASRGDFGDTQYF
DNA: TGTGCCAGCAGAGGGGATTTCGGAGATACGCAGTATTTT

V: TRBV7-2
J: TRBJ2-5
D: NA
size: NA
CDR3: CASSLSGGSETQYF
DNA: TGTGCCAGCAGCTTATCCGGGGGTTCCGAGACCCAGTACTTC

V: TRBV27
J: TRBJ2-3
D: NA
size: NA
CDR3: CASSHRLGADTQYF
DNA: TGTGCCAGCAGTCACAGACTGGGGGCAGATACGCAGTATTTT

V: TRBV4-1
J: TRBJ1-4
D: NA
size: few
CDR3: CASSHTGTKYEKLFF
DNA: TGCGCCAGCAGCCACACAGGGACCAAGTATGAAAAACTGTTTTTT